This T cell receptor (beta chain) was identified in a study of blood T cell repertoires in COVID-19. V was cut by 0 bases and J by 4 bases, with 13 bases left in between. Germline lookup yields CDR1 SGHNT and CDR2 YYREEE (reference sequence). This CDR3 is 15 amino acids long. The data were produced by immunoSEQ multiplex PCR, yet TCRdb's version contains in-frame clones alone and is incomplete. The data contain nearly 200,000 clones, around 84% of them singletons. The clonotype originates from a human donor in a cohort sampled during active COVID-19. The chain is built from TRBV5-4 and TRBJ2-5; D call uncertain. The material sequenced was peripheral blood. The CDR3 here is CASSLDYATGETQYF. CDR3 coding DNA: TGTGCCAGCAGCTTGGATTACGCGACTGGAGAGACCCAGTACTTC.